Here is one T cell receptor beta chain with its context. Its antigen is as yet unknown. This entry comes from a study of cytomegalovirus exposure and HLA in healthy donors. Study information: From donors who were HLA-typed, an early data release held 70 million to 90 million unique TCRs.

The study, taken as a whole, reports: An Asian-associated ancestry cluster reportedly showed fewer N-insertions than the approximately 660-donor mean in a later analysis. A list of 150 to 200 TCR beta chains associated with cytomegalovirus was given. Presence/absence analyses rested on an assumption that sequencing depth was roughly uniform across donors.

PCR used 60 Vbeta primers and 13 Jbeta primers. The table came from immunoSEQ multiplex PCR; TCRdb's copy has only in-frame clones and leaves some out. The sample lists 220,000 or so clones; around four fifths were seen once. The sample was PBMCs. This clonotype was sampled from a woman in her forties in good health and CMV-seronegative.

Here the CDR3 reads CASSLGQGANQPQHF. For the CDR3, the DNA is TGTGCCAGCAGTCTCGGACAGGGGGCAAATCAGCCCCAGCATTTT. J is TRBJ1-5 and V is TRBV28; 11 bases map to TRBD1. In germline, CDR1 is MDHEN, CDR2 SYDVKM. V lost 5 bases to trimming and J lost 4 bases; unmatched junction nucleotides: 4. This CDR3 contains 15 residues.